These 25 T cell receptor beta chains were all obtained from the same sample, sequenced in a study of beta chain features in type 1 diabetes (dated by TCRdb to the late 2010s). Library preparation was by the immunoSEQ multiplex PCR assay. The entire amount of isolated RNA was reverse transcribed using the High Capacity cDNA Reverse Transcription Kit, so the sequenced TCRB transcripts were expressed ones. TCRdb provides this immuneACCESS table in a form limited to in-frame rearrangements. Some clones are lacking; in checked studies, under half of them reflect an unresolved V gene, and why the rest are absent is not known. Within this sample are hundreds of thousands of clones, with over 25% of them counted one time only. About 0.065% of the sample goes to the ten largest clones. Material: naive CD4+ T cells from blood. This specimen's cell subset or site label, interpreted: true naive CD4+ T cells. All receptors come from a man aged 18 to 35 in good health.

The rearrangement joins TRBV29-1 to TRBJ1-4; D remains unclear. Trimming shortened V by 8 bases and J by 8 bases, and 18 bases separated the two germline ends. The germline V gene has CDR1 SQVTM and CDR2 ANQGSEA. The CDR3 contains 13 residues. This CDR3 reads CSIKRGTTEKLFF. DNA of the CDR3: TGCAGCATTAAACGGGGAACAACGGAAAAACTGTTTTTT.

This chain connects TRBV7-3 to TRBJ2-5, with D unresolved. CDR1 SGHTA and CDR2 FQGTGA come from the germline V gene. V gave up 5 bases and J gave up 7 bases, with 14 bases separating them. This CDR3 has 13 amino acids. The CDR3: CASSHEQIGTQYF. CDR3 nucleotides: TGTGCCAGCAGCCATGAACAGATCGGGACCCAGTACTTC.

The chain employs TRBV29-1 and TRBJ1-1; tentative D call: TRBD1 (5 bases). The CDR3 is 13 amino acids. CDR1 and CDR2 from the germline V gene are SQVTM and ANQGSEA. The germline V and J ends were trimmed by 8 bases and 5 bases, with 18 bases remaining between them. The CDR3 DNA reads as TGCAGCTCGGAGTGGCAGGGCAATACTGAAGCTTTCTTT. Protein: CSSEWQGNTEAFF.

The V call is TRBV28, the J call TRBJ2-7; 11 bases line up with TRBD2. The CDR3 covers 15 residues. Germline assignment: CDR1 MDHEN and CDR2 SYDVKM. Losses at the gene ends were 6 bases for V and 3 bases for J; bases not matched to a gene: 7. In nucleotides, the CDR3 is TGTGCCAGCAGCTCCCGACTAGCGGGAAACTACGAGCAGTACTTC. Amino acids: CASSSRLAGNYEQYF.

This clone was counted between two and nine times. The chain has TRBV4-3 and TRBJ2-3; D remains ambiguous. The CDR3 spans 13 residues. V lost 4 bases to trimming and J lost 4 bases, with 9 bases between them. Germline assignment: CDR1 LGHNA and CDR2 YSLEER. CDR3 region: CASSRIASDTQYF. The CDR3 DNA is TGCGCCAGCAGCCGAATTGCCTCAGATACGCAGTATTTT.

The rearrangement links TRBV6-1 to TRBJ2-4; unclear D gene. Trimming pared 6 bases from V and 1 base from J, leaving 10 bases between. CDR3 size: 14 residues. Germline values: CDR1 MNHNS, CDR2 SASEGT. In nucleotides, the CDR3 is TGTGCCAGCAGGATCAGTGGGGCCAAAAACATTCAGTACTTC. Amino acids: CASRISGAKNIQYF.

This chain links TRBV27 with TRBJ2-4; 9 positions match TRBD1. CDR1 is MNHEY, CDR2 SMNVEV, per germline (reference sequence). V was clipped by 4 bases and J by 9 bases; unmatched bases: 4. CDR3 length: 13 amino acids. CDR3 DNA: TGTGCCAGCAGTTGGGGGACAGGGACCATTCAGTACTTC. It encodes CASSWGTGTIQYF.

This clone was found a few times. CDR3 in amino acids: CAWSGTGLEKLFF. The CDR3, as DNA: TGTGCCTGGTCCGGGACAGGGCTCGAAAAACTGTTTTTT. The V call is TRBV30, the J call TRBJ1-4, with 9 bases aligning to TRBD1. V shed 5 bases and J 8 bases; nucleotides not matched to a gene: 6. The CDR3 spans 13 residues. Germline CDR1 and CDR2: GTSNPN and SVGIG (reference sequence). Together with reference TRBV30 and TRBJ1-4, the CDR3 gives the full variable domain: SQTIHQWPATLVQPVGSPLSLECTVEGTSNPNLYWYRQAAGRGLQLLFYSVGIGQISSEVPQNLSASRPQDRQFILSSKKLLLSDSGFYLCAWSGTGLEKLFFGSGTQLSVL.

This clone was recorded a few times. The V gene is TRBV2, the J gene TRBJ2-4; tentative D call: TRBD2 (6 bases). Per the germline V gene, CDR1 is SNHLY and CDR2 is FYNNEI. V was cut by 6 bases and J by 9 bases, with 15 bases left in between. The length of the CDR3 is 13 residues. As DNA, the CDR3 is TGTGCCAGCAGCGGGACTCCTGAGGGCATTCAGTACTTC. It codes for CASSGTPEGIQYF.

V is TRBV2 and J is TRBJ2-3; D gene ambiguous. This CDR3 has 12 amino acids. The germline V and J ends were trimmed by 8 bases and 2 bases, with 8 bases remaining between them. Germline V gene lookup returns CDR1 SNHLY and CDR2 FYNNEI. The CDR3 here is CASGLSTDTQYF. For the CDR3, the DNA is TGTGCCAGCGGGCTCTCCACAGATACGCAGTATTTT.

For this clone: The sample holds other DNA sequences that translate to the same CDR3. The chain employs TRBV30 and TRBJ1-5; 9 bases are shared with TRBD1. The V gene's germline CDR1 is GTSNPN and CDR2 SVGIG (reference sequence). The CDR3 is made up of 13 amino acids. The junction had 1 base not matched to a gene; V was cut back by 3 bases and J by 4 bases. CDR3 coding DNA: TGTGCCTGGAGCGGGACAGGGAATCAGCCCCAGCATTTT. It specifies CAWSGTGNQPQHF. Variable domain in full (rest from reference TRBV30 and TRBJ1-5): SQTIHQWPATLVQPVGSPLSLECTVEGTSNPNLYWYRQAAGRGLQLLFYSVGIGQISSEVPQNLSASRPQDRQFILSSKKLLLSDSGFYLCAWSGTGNQPQHFGDGTRLSIL.

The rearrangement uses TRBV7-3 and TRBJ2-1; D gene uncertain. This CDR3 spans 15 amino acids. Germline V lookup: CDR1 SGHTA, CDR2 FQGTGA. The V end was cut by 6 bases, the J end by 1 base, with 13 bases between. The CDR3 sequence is CASSPLIGSYNEQFF. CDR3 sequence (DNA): TGTGCCAGCAGTCCCTTAATTGGTTCCTACAATGAGCAGTTCTTC.

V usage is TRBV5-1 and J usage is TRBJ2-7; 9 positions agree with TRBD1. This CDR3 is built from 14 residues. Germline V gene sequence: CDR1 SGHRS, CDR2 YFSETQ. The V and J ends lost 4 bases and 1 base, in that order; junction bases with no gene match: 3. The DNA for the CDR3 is TGCGCCAGCAGCCCCGGGACAGGGTCCTACGAGCAGTACTTC. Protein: CASSPGTGSYEQYF.

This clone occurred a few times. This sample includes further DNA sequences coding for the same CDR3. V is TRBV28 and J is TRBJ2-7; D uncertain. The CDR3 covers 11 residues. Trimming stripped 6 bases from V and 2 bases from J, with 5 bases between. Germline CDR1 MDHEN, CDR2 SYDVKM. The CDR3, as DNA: TGTGCCAGCAGCCTCACCTACGAGCAGTACTTC. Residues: CASSLTYEQYF.

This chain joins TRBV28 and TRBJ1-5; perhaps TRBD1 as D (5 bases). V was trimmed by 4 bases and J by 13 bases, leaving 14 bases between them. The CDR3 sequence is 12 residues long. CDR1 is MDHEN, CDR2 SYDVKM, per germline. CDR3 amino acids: CASSSDTPFQHF. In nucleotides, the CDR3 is TGTGCCAGCAGTTCGGACACCCCATTTCAGCATTTT. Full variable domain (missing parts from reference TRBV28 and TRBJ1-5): DVKVTQSSRYLVKRTGEKVFLECVQDMDHENMFWYRQDPGLGLRLIYFSYDVKMKEKGDIPEGYSVSREKKERFSLILESASTNQTSMYLCASSSDTPFQHFGDGTRLSIL.

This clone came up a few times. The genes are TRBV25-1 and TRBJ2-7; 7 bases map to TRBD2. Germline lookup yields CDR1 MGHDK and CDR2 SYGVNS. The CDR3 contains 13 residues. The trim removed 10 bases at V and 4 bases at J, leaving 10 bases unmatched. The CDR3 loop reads CATHGTTMYEQYF. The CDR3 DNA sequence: TGTGCCACCCACGGGACTACGATGTACGAGCAGTACTTC.

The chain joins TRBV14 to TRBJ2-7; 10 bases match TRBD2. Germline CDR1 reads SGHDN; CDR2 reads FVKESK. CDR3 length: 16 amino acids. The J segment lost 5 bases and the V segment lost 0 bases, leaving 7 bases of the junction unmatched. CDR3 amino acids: CASSQDKREGRNEQYF. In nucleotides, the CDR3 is TGTGCCAGCAGCCAAGATAAGCGGGAGGGCCGCAACGAGCAGTACTTC.

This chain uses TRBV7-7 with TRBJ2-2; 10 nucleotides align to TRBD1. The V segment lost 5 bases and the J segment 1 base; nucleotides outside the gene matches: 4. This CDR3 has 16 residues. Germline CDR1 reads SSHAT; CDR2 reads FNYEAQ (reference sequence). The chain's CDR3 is CASSKTGGLNTGELFF. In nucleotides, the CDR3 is TGTGCCAGCAGCAAGACAGGGGGCTTGAACACCGGGGAGCTGTTTTTT.

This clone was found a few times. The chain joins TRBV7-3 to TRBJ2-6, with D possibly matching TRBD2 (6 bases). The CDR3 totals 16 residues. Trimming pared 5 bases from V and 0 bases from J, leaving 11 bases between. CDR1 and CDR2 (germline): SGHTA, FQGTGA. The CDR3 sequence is CASSRLGSSGANVLTF. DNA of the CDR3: TGTGCCAGCAGCCGACTAGGGAGCTCTGGGGCCAACGTCCTGACTTTC.

The CDR3 spells CASSIRDSPSGANVLTF. The CDR3 DNA sequence: TGTGCCAGCAGCATCCGGGACAGCCCCTCTGGGGCCAACGTCCTGACTTTC. This chain links TRBV9 with TRBJ2-6, with 7 nucleotides matching TRBD1. The CDR3 spans 17 residues. Germline V gene lookup returns CDR1 SGDLS and CDR2 YYNGEE. The J segment lost 0 bases and the V segment lost 4 bases, leaving 7 bases of the junction unmatched.

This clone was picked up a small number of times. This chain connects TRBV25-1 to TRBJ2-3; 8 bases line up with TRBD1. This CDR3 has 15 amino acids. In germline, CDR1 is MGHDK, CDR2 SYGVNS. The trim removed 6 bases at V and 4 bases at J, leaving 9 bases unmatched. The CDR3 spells CASSHPRQGPDTQYF. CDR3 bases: TGTGCCAGCAGCCATCCCCGACAGGGGCCAGATACGCAGTATTTT.

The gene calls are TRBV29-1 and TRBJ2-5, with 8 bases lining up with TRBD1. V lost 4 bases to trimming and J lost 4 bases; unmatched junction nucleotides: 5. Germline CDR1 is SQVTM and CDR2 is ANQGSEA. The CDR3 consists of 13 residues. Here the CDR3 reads CSVAPTGVETQYF. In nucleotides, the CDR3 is TGCAGCGTTGCTCCGACAGGGGTAGAGACCCAGTACTTC.

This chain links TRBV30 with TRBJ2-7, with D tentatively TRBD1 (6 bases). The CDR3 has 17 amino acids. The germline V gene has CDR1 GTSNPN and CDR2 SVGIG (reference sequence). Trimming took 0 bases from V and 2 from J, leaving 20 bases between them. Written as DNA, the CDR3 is TGTGCCTGGAGTGTAAGGTTATGGCAGGGGAAGGCCTACGAGCAGTACTTC. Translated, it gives CAWSVRLWQGKAYEQYF.

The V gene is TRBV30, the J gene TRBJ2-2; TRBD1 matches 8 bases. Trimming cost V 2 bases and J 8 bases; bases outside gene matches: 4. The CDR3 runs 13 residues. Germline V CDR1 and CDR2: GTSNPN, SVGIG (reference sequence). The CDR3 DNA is TGTGCCTGGAGTCGACAGGGGCTGGGGGAGCTGTTTTTT. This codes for CAWSRQGLGELFF.

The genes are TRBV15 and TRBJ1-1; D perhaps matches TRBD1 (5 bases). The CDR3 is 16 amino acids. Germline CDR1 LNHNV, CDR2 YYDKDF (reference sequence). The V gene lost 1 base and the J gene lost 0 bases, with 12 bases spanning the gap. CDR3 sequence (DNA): TGTGCCACCAGCAGAGGATGGGGACGGATGAACACTGAAGCTTTCTTT. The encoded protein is CATSRGWGRMNTEAFF.